The subject of this entry is one T cell receptor (beta chain). Its antigen is unknown. V trimming: 5 bases; J trimming: 6 bases; junction bases outside the gene matches: 9. The CDR3 extends over 14 amino acids. Germline V lookup: CDR1 MNHEY, CDR2 SMNVEV (reference sequence). This record comes from a study of CD8+ T cells in alopecia areata. Findings and limits, study-wide: It was less clear whether patients shared TCRs than it was in mice, possibly because of HLA.

The authors extracted RNA and reverse transcribed it into cDNA as the sequencing template. The data were produced by immunoSEQ multiplex PCR, yet TCRdb's version contains in-frame clones alone and is incomplete. The sample lists around 140,000 clones; over 70% were seen once. The chain carries TRBV27 and TRBJ1-2; TRBD1 aligns across 7 bases. Specimen: CD8+ T cells sorted from blood, collected at week 0. This clonotype was sampled from a human donor with alopecia areata. CDR3 protein: CASSLQPTGDGYTF. The CDR3 region has the DNA TGTGCCAGCAGTCTCCAACCCACAGGGGATGGCTACACCTTC.